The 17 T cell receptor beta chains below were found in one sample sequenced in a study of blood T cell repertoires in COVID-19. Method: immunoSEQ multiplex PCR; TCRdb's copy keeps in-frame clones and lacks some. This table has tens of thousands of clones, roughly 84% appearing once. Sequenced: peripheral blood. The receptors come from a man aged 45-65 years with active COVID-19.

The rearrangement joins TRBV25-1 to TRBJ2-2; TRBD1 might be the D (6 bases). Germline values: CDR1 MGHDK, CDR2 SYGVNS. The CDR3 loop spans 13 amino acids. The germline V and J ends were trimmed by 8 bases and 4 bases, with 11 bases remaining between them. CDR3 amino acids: CASGGPGTGELFF. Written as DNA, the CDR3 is TGTGCCAGCGGGGGCCCGGGCACCGGGGAGCTGTTTTTT.

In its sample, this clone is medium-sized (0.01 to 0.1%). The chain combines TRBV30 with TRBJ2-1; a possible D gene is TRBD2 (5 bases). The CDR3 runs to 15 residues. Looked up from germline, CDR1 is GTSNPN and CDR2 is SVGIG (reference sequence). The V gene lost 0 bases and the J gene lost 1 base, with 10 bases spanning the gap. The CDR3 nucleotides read TGTGCCTGGAGTGTATTGAGGGCTTCCTACAATGAGCAGTTCTTC. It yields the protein CAWSVLRASYNEQFF.

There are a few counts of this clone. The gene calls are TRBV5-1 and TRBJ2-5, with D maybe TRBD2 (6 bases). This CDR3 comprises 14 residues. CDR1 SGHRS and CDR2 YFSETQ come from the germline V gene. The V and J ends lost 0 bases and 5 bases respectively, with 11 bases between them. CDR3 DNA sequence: TGCGCCAGCAGCTTGGCGGGCGGGGATGAGACCCAGTACTTC. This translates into CASSLAGGDETQYF.

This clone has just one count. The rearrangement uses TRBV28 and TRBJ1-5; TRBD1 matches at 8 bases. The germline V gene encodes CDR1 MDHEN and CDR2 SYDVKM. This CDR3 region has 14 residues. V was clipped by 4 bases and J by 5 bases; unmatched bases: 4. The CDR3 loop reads CASSSGQGHQPQHF. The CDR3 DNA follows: TGTGCCAGCAGTTCCGGACAGGGTCATCAGCCCCAGCATTTT. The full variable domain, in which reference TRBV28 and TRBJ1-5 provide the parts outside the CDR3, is DVKVTQSSRYLVKRTGEKVFLECVQDMDHENMFWYRQDPGLGLRLIYFSYDVKMKEKGDIPEGYSVSREKKERFSLILESASTNQTSMYLCASSSGQGHQPQHFGDGTRLSIL.

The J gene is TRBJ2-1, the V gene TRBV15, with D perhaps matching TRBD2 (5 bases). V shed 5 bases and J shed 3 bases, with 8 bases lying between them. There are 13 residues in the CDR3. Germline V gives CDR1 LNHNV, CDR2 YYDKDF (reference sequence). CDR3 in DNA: TGTGCCACCAGCGGCACTAGCTACAATGAGCAGTTCTTC. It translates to CATSGTSYNEQFF.

Here the CDR3 reads CASSARESHLSSYNSPLHF. As DNA, the CDR3 is TGTGCCAGCAGCGCCCGGGAATCACACTTAAGCTCCTATAATTCACCCCTCCACTTT. The rearrangement links TRBV5-6 to TRBJ1-6; D is undetermined. Trimming stripped 4 bases from V and 0 bases from J, with 20 bases between. Germline assignment: CDR1 SGHDT and CDR2 YYEEEE. The CDR3 length is 19 residues. Variable domain in full (rest from reference TRBV5-6 and TRBJ1-6): DAGVTQSPTHLIKTRGQQVTLRCSPKSGHDTVSWYQQALGQGPQFIFQYYEEEERQRGNFPDRFSGHQFPNYSSELNVNALLLGDSALYLCASSARESHLSSYNSPLHFGNGTRLTVT.

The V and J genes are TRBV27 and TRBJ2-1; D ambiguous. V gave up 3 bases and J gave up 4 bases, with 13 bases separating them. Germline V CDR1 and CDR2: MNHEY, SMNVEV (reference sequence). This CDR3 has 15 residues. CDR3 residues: CASSFPELRYNEQFF. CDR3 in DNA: TGTGCCAGCAGTTTCCCCGAACTGAGGTACAATGAGCAGTTCTTC.

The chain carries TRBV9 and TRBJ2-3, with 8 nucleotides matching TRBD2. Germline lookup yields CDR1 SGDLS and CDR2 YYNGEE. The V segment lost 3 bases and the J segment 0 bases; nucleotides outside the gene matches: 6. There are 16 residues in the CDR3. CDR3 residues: CASSAPPSGSTDTQYF. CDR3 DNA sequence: TGTGCCAGCAGCGCTCCCCCTAGCGGGAGCACAGATACGCAGTATTTT.

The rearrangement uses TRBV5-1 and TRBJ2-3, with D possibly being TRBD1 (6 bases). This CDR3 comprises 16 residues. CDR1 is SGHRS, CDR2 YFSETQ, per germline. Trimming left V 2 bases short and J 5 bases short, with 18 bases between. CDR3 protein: CASSLRQVELEDTQYF. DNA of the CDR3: TGCGCCAGCAGCTTACGACAGGTGGAATTGGAAGATACGCAGTATTTT.

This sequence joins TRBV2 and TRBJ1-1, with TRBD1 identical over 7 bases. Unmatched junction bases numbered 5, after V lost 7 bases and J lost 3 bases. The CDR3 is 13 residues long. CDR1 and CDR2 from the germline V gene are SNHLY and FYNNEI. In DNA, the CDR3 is TGTGCCAGCACAGGGGGAGAGGACACTGAAGCTTTCTTT. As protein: CASTGGEDTEAFF.

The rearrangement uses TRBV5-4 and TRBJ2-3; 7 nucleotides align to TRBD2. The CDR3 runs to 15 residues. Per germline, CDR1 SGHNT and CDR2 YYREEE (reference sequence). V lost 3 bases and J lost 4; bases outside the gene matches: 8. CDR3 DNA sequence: TGTGCCAGCAGCTCTGGGGGTAGCGGGTCAGATACGCAGTATTTT. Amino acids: CASSSGGSGSDTQYF. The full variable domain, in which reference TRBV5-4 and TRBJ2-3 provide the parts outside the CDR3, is ETGVTQSPTHLIKTRGQQVTLRCSSQSGHNTVSWYQQALGQGPQFIFQYYREEENGRGNFPPRFSGLQFPNYSSELNVNALELDDSALYLCASSSGGSGSDTQYFGPGTRLTVL.

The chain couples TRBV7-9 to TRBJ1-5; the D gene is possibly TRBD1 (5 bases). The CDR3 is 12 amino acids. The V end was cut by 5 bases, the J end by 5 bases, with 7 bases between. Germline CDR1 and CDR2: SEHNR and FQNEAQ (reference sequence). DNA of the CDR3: TGTGCCAGCAGCCAACAGGATCAGCCCCAGCATTTT. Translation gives CASSQQDQPQHF.

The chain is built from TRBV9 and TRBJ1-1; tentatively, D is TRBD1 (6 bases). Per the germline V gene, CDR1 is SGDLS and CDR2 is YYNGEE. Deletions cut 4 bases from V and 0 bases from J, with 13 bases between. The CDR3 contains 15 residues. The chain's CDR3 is CASSPRAGVNTEAFF. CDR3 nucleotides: TGTGCCAGCAGCCCAAGGGCAGGGGTGAACACTGAAGCTTTCTTT.

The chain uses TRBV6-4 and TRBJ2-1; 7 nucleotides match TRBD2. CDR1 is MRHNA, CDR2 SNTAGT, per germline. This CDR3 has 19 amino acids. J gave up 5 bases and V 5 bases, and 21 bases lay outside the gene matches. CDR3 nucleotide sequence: TGTGCCAGCAGTCCCTTCCTGCTGACACCCGCTAGCGGAGACAATGAGCAGTTCTTC. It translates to CASSPFLLTPASGDNEQFF.

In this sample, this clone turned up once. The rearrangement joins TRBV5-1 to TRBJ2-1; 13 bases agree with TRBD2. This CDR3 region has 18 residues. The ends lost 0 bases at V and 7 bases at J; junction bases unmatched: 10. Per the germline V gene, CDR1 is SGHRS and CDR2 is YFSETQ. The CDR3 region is CASSLVILTTSGGNEQFF. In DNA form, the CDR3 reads TGCGCCAGCAGCTTGGTGATTTTAACGACTAGCGGGGGGAATGAGCAGTTCTTC.

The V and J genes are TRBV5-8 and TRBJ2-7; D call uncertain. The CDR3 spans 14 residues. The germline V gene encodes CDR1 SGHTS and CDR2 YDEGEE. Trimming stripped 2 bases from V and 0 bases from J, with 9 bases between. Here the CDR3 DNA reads TGTGCCAGCAGCTTTACACCACCCTCCTACGAGCAGTACTTC. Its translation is CASSFTPPSYEQYF.

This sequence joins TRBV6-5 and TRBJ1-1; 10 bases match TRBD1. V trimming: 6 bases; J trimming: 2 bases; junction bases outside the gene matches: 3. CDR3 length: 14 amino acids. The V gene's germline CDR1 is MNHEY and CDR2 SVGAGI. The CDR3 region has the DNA TGTGCCAGCAGACGGGACAGGGGAAACACTGAAGCTTTCTTT. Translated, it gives CASRRDRGNTEAFF.